Listed below are T cell receptor beta chains from one sample, sequenced in a study of cytomegalovirus exposure and HLA in healthy donors. Sequencing was performed with immunoSEQ multiplex PCR; in TCRdb, only in-frame clones are kept and a portion is missing. The repertoire has 130,000 or so clones, about three quarters of them found once; the top ten carry about 1.7%. Sequenced sample: PBMCs. The receptors derive from a female donor in good health and CMV-seronegative. Both conserved end residues are part of each CDR3. The D gene is left open where the match is weak. Clone size appears in some rows only: once, few, many, or a class for an expanded clone.

NA,15,TRBJ2-1,NA,TRBV9,CASSLSGSVGNEQFF,TGTGCCAGCAGCCTCAGTGGGAGCGTGGGCAATGAGCAGTTCTTC
NA,15,TRBJ1-6,NA,TRBV27,CASSFTPRRNSPLHF,TGTGCCAGCAGTTTTACCCCCCGGAGGAATTCACCCCTCCACTTT
NA,18,TRBJ1-2,NA,TRBV7-2,CASSLSSLQTTDNYGYTF,TGTGCCAGCAGCTTATCCTCCCTTCAGACGACAGACAACTATGGCTACACCTTC
NA,16,TRBJ1-5,TRBD1,TRBV7-9,CASSPRTGGTGRPQHF,TGTGCCAGCAGCCCCAGGACAGGGGGGACCGGGAGACCCCAGCATTTT
NA,15,TRBJ2-5,TRBD1,TRBV19,CASPLNRGSQETQYF,TGTGCCAGTCCCCTGAACAGGGGGTCCCAAGAGACCCAGTACTTC
NA,14,TRBJ2-3,NA,TRBV6-4,CASTDRTTADTQYF,TGTGCCAGCACCGACAGGACGACCGCAGATACGCAGTATTTT
NA,14,TRBJ2-7,TRBD1,TRBV7-8,CASSFETGGGEQYF,TGTGCCAGCAGCTTTGAGACAGGGGGGGGCGAGCAGTACTTC
NA,15,TRBJ2-5,NA,TRBV28,CASSLPKGALETQYF,TGTGCCAGCAGTCTCCCAAAAGGGGCGTTAGAGACCCAGTACTTC
NA,14,TRBJ1-6,NA,TRBV18,CASSYRDYNSPLHF,TGTGCCAGCTCGTACCGGGACTACAATTCACCCCTCCACTTT
once,15,TRBJ1-6,TRBD1,TRBV5-5,CASSLEDRGRSPLHF,TGTGCCAGCAGCTTGGAGGACAGGGGGAGATCACCCCTCCACTTT
NA,15,TRBJ2-2,TRBD1,TRBV7-3,CASSQTGGGTGELFF,TGTGCCAGCAGCCAAACAGGGGGCGGGACCGGGGAGCTGTTTTTT
few,14,TRBJ1-2,TRBD1,TRBV28,CASSLTQDRSVYTF,TGTGCCAGCAGTTTAACCCAGGACAGGTCGGTCTACACCTTC
NA,14,TRBJ2-7,NA,TRBV19,CASSIDSESYEQYF,TGTGCCAGTAGTATCGACAGCGAATCCTACGAGCAGTACTTC
NA,14,TRBJ1-5,NA,TRBV6-1,CASSEAAGYQPQHF,TGTGCCAGCAGTGAAGCGGCAGGGTATCAGCCCCAGCATTTT
few,15,TRBJ2-5,TRBD1,TRBV7-6,CASSVAGTGSETQYF,TGTGCCAGCAGCGTAGCCGGGACAGGGTCAGAGACCCAGTACTTC
NA,16,TRBJ2-2,TRBD1,TRBV23-1,CASGRRQGMSTGELFF,TGCGCCAGCGGACGTCGACAGGGAATGAGCACCGGGGAGCTGTTTTTT
NA,14,TRBJ2-2,TRBD2,TRBV2,CASRVAGARVSLFF,TGTGCCAGCAGGGTAGCGGGGGCCCGGGTTTCGCTGTTTTTT
NA,16,TRBJ2-2,TRBD1,TRBV7-3,CASSLTGGPNTGELFF,TGTGCCAGCAGCTTAACAGGGGGCCCTAACACCGGGGAGCTGTTTTTT
NA,14,TRBJ1-2,NA,TRBV7-9,CASSPPGRTCGYTF,TGTGCCAGCAGCCCCCCGGGAAGGACTTGTGGCTACACCTTC
NA,15,TRBJ2-6,NA,TRBV5-1,CASSVQSSGANVLTF,TGCGCCAGCAGCGTACAGAGCTCTGGGGCCAACGTCCTGACTTTC
NA,17,TRBJ2-3,NA,TRBV6-1,CASSEAVAGVSTDTQYF,TGTGCCAGCAGTGAAGCGGTGGCAGGGGTTTCGACAGATACGCAGTATTTT
NA,14,TRBJ1-2,TRBD1,TRBV7-2,CASSLAGTGVGYTF,TGTGCCAGCAGCTTAGCGGGGACAGGGGTTGGCTACACCTTC
NA,13,TRBJ2-2,NA,TRBV4-1,CASSLSGTGELFF,TGCGCCAGCAGCCTTTCCGGCACCGGGGAGCTGTTTTTT
NA,17,TRBJ2-1,TRBD2,TRBV27,CASRDPASGLAYNEQFF,TGTGCCAGCAGAGACCCGGCGTCGGGACTAGCCTACAATGAGCAGTTCTTC
NA,16,TRBJ2-1,NA,TRBV6-4,CASSDSWRGDYNEQFF,TGTGCCAGCAGTGACTCGTGGCGCGGAGACTACAATGAGCAGTTCTTC
NA,15,TRBJ2-1,NA,TRBV9,CASSVGGQTYNEQFF,TGTGCCAGCAGCGTAGGAGGACAGACTTACAATGAGCAGTTCTTC
NA,14,TRBJ2-1,NA,TRBV7-9,CASSSSTRANEQFF,TGTGCCAGCAGCTCCAGCACGCGGGCCAATGAGCAGTTCTTC
NA,18,TRBJ1-5,TRBD1,TRBV15,CATSMGVGQGPFNQPQHF,TGTGCCACCAGCATGGGGGTGGGACAGGGACCGTTCAATCAGCCCCAGCATTTT
NA,18,TRBJ2-2,TRBD2,TRBV2,CASSGGLEVPLDTGELFF,TGTGCCAGCAGTGGGGGACTAGAGGTACCATTGGACACCGGGGAGCTGTTTTTT
NA,11,TRBJ1-3,NA,TRBV6-5,CASRRGNTIYF,TGTGCCAGCAGACGGGGAAACACCATATATTTT
NA,14,TRBJ2-5,NA,TRBV28,CASSPPSTSGTQYF,TGTGCCAGCAGTCCTCCGTCAACATCGGGGACCCAGTACTTC
few,15,TRBJ1-1,NA,TRBV2,CASSEMTTMNTEAFF,TGTGCCAGCAGTGAAATGACAACCATGAACACTGAAGCTTTCTTT
NA,14,TRBJ2-7,TRBD1,TRBV5-1,CASSPGQGGYEQYF,TGCGCCAGCAGCCCGGGACAGGGAGGCTACGAGCAGTACTTC
NA,14,TRBJ2-7,TRBD1,TRBV11-3,CASSPGTASYEQYF,TGTGCCAGCAGCCCCGGGACAGCATCCTACGAGCAGTACTTC